This TCR beta chain was profiled in a study of Ad26.COV2.S vaccination and SARS-CoV-2 variants. In the study overall: Ad26.COV2.S shots went into the muscle once or twice, 56 days apart. Overall study results and limits: Substantial breadth was reported for post-vaccination spike-specific CD8+ and CD4+ T cells. Participants given vaccine showed non-spike TCR breadth similar to that of placebo recipients. Assessments of TCR breadth and depth may have underestimated the total T cell responses.

The method was immunoSEQ multiplex PCR; TCRdb's version includes in-frame clones alone and lacks a portion of them. The sample carries hundreds of thousands of clones, 85% to 90% recorded once. The sample holds one count of this clone. Its antigen is currently unknown. The treatment denotes: 15 to 20 received Ad26.COV2.S at low or high dose, single or two shots; 5 received placebo; per-sample allocation not given. Sampling was performed 63 days after the first vaccine or placebo injection. In germline, CDR1 is SGHRS, CDR2 YFSETQ. The CDR3 sequence is 15 residues long. Trimming took 4 bases from V and 4 from J; bases not matched to a gene: 6.

The sequence was obtained from a person aged 18-60 years who received the Ad26.COV2.S COVID-19 vaccine or a placebo. Sequenced material: peripheral blood, taken in a trial of Ad26.COV2.S vaccine versus placebo. The chain couples TRBV5-1 to TRBJ2-3; the match to TRBD2 covers 10 bases. CDR3 DNA sequence: TGCGCCAGCAGCCTCGAGCGGGGGGGTCCAGATACGCAGTATTTT. Translating gives CASSLERGGPDTQYF.